Listed below are T cell receptor beta chains from one sample, sequenced in a study of T cell repertoires in aging, cancer and after chemotherapy. TCRdb ran MiXCR on the multiplex PCR reads and lists one entry per CDR3 protein. The sample includes around 20,000 distinct CDR3 sequences, less than 45% seen only once; the top ten take roughly 17%. The material sequenced was blood. The receptors were gathered from a human donor with a solid tumor. Both conserved end residues are part of each CDR3. Each record gives: clone size, J gene, V gene, D gene, CDR3 DNA, CDR3 protein. D genes are given only for firm matches. The size field is filled for only some rows; it gives once, few, many or a size class.

medium-sized	TRBJ1-5	TRBV19	-	TGTGCCAGTATGACAATTGGTCAGCCCCAGCATTTT	CASMTIGQPQHF
-	TRBJ2-1	TRBV6-2/TRBV6-3	-	TGTGCCAGCAGGCGCGGCCCTGTCTCCTACAATGAGCAGTTCTTC	CASRRGPVSYNEQFF
-	TRBJ2-7	TRBV13	TRBD2	TGTGCCAGCAGCTCTAGCGGGGAATCCTACGAGCAGTACTTC	CASSSSGESYEQYF
-	TRBJ2-7	TRBV12-3/TRBV12-4	-	TGTGCCAGCAGTTTAGACCCCTACTCCTACGAGCAGTACTTC	CASSLDPYSYEQYF
few	TRBJ2-3	TRBV6-5	TRBD2	TGTGCCAGCAGGCGACTAGCGGGGGGCACAGATACGCAGTATTTT	CASRRLAGGTDTQYF
-	TRBJ2-7	TRBV19	-	TGTGCCAGTAGTATTAGGGGAAACTACGAGCAGTACTTC	CASSIRGNYEQYF
-	TRBJ1-1	TRBV4-3	TRBD1	TGCGCCAGCAGCCACCGGACAGGTTCCACTGAAGCTTTCTTT	CASSHRTGSTEAFF
-	TRBJ2-7	TRBV30	-	TGTGCCTGGACTCGGGGGACAGCAACCTACGAGCAGTACTTC	CAWTRGTATYEQYF
few	TRBJ2-3	TRBV27	-	TGTGCCAGCAGTTCCCGACTAGTGCCCCTCCCAGGGGATACGCAGTATTTT	CASSSRLVPLPGDTQYF
-	TRBJ1-1	TRBV18	-	TGTGCCAGCTCACCGGGGGGCCAAACTGAAGCTTTCTTT	CASSPGGQTEAFF
-	TRBJ1-4	TRBV10-3	-	TGTGCCATCAGTTCCGAGACAGCGGAAAAACTGTTTTTT	CAISSETAEKLFF
-	TRBJ2-5	TRBV5-1	-	TGCGCCAGCAGCACCGGACGGGACCAAGAGACCCAGTACTTC	CASSTGRDQETQYF
-	TRBJ2-5	TRBV14	-	TGTGCCAGCAGCCAAGAGCCATCGGGGGAGACCCAGTACTTC	CASSQEPSGETQYF
-	TRBJ2-3	TRBV19	TRBD2	TGTGCCAGTAGTATAGTAGGTTGGGCAGGACTAGCGGGGGGGCCCGGCACAGATACGCAGTATTTT	CASSIVGWAGLAGGPGTDTQYF
-	TRBJ1-5	TRBV7-2	-	TGTGCCAGCAGCATTAGGGGGAACCAGCCCCAGCATTTT	CASSIRGNQPQHF
-	TRBJ2-2	TRBV5-1	TRBD1	TGCGCCAGCAGCACAGACAGGGGATCCGGGGAGCTGTTTTTT	CASSTDRGSGELFF
-	TRBJ2-7	TRBV5-6	TRBD2	TGTGCCAGCAGCCGTAGCGGGAGGGGGTCCTACGAGCAGTACTTC	CASSRSGRGSYEQYF
medium-sized	TRBJ2-3	TRBV29-1	TRBD2	TGCAGCGTTGGCCACGGGAGGGCGGGGTCAGATACGCAGTATTTT	CSVGHGRAGSDTQYF
-	TRBJ2-1	TRBV12-3/TRBV12-4	TRBD2	TGTGCCAGCAGTTTAGGCGGGGGGAGGTACAATGAGCAGTTCTTC	CASSLGGGRYNEQFF
few	TRBJ2-2	TRBV12-3/TRBV12-4	TRBD2	TGTGCCAGCAGTTTAAGGTCTAGCGGCCCCGGGGAGCTGTTTTTT	CASSLRSSGPGELFF
-	TRBJ2-6	TRBV6-2/TRBV6-3	-	TGTGCCAGCAGCACAGGGATCTCTGGGGCCAACGTCCTGACTTTC	CASSTGISGANVLTF
few	TRBJ2-3	TRBV5-4	-	TGTGCCAGCAGCTCAATGGGGGGAACAGATACGCAGTATTTT	CASSSMGGTDTQYF
-	TRBJ2-5	TRBV5-4	-	TGTGCCAGCAGCCTCTTGGACGGCCAACAAGAGACCCAGTACTTC	CASSLLDGQQETQYF
few	TRBJ1-6	TRBV12-3/TRBV12-4	-	TGTGCCAGCACCCTAAGGAGGGCCTCCTCCTATAATTCACCCCTCCACTTT	CASTLRRASSYNSPLHF
-	TRBJ2-2	TRBV7-9	-	TGTGCCAGCGTTGGGAGCACCGGGGAGCTGTTTTTT	CASVGSTGELFF
-	TRBJ2-1	TRBV20-1	TRBD1	TGCAGTAAGAACAGGGGACATGAGCAGTTCTTC	CSKNRGHEQFF
-	TRBJ1-1	TRBV19	TRBD1	TGTGCCAGTAGTGGGTTGGACAGGCCCTACACTGAAGCTTTCTTT	CASSGLDRPYTEAFF
-	TRBJ2-5	TRBV6-4	TRBD2	TGTGCCAGCAGCCCAGGGACTAGCGGGAGTGAGACCCAGTACTTC	CASSPGTSGSETQYF
-	TRBJ1-4	TRBV6-2/TRBV6-3	-	TGTGCCAGCAGCGACGGGACAAGGCCTGAAAAACTGTTTTTT	CASSDGTRPEKLFF
few	TRBJ2-7	TRBV27	-	TGTGCCAGCAGTGGAGGGGATGTCGAGCAGTACTTC	CASSGGDVEQYF
few	TRBJ1-2	TRBV27	-	TGTGCCAGCAGTTTAGGTCCAGACTATGGCTACACCTTC	CASSLGPDYGYTF
few	TRBJ1-3	TRBV5-6	-	TGTGCCAGCAGCCCATTTGGAAACACCATATATTTT	CASSPFGNTIYF
-	TRBJ2-1	TRBV5-4	-	TGCGCCAGCACCTGGACAGTCAACTCCTACAATGAGCAGTTCTTC	CASTWTVNSYNEQFF
-	TRBJ2-2	TRBV7-9	-	TGTGCCAGCAGCTTAGAATTAGGGTTTACGAACACCGGGGAGCTGTTTTTT	CASSLELGFTNTGELFF
few	TRBJ2-5	TRBV6-5	-	TGTGCCAGCAGATCCGGGGAGACCCAGTACTTC	CASRSGETQYF
few	TRBJ2-5	TRBV27	TRBD2	TGTGCCAGCAGTTTATGGGGTAGCGGGGAGCTCCAAGAGACCCAGTACTTC	CASSLWGSGELQETQYF
-	TRBJ2-3	TRBV11-2	TRBD1	TGTGCCAGCAGCTTAGACACCGGGACAGGGGATTCAGATACGCAGTATTTT	CASSLDTGTGDSDTQYF
-	TRBJ2-3	TRBV5-1	TRBD2	TGCGCCAGCAGCTCGACTAGCGGGGGAGGATGGAATACGCAGTATTTT	CASSSTSGGGWNTQYF
-	TRBJ2-2	TRBV11-2	TRBD2	TGTGCGCACGCGGGGGTCACCGGGGAGCTGTTTTTT	CAHAGVTGELFF
-	TRBJ2-3	TRBV27	-	TGTGCCAGCAGGCGCAGGGGGGCAGATACGCAGGATTTT	CASRRRGADTQDF
-	TRBJ2-5	TRBV10-3	TRBD1	TGTGCCATCAGTGAGACTACGACAGGGGGGGGGACCCAGTACTTC	CAISETTTGGGTQYF
few	TRBJ1-2	TRBV10-3	TRBD1	TGTGCCATCAGTGTCGGGACAGGGGTGGACTATGGCTACACCTTC	CAISVGTGVDYGYTF